This TCR beta chain was recorded in a study of spatial heterogeneity in lung cancer. This clonotype was recorded many times. As for time point: sample taken at primary tumor resection. TCRs were sequenced from unsorted whole RNA of tumor, nontumor lung or PBMC. Trimming stripped 4 bases from V and 0 bases from J, with 7 bases between. The CDR3 consists of 15 residues. Germline assignment: CDR1 SNHLY and CDR2 FYNNEI. One entry per CDR3 protein results from TCRdb running MiXCR on the 5' RACE reads. The sample contains some 3,900 distinct CDR3 sequences, 15% to 20% of which appear only once. Sequenced here: PBMCs, sampled at surgery. This clonotype originated in a male donor with early-stage non-small cell lung cancer. J is TRBJ2-6 and V is TRBV2; D is unclear. CDR3 coding DNA: TGTGCCAGCAGTGCTGGTCCCTCTGGGGCCAACGTCCTGACTTTC. This gives the protein CASSAGPSGANVLTF.